The following is a TCR beta chain sequence with its context. This receptor's antigen is unknown. Base qualities are missing; no much larger clone stands one base away. Samples from volunteer blood donors who had recovered from COVID-19 were contributed by a second Seattle source. Each collaborating institution followed its own protocols to collect whole blood in K2EDTA tubes. For TCRbeta analysis, collaborator samples were shipped as frozen whole blood, as isolated PBMCs, or as DNA extracted from either sample type. TCRbeta CDR3 regions were amplified from genomic DNA by means of the immunoSEQ Assay, a bias-controlled multiplex PCR. The study's processing was this. Nucleated cell counts per sample were estimated from amplification of reference gene primers within the assay. To quantify the absolute abundance of each unique TCRbeta CDR3 rearrangement, sequence reads were collapsed and filtered. Productive Simpson clonality was computed per sample as the square root of Simpson's diversity index over productive rearrangements. As stored in TCRdb, this immuneACCESS dataset retains in-frame rearrangements with V and J assigned. A fraction of the clones does not appear; measured against another copy, unresolved V genes explain less than half of the discrepancy, and the remainder lacks a known reason. V, J and clone size derive from that table, while D and trimming were established from the DNA sequence. Within this sample are 200,000 to 250,000 clones, with around 81% of them counted one time only. The ten largest clones take up 3% to 3.5% of the sample.

The data stem from a study of blood T cell repertoires in COVID-19 (dated by TCRdb to 2020 to 2021). General notes on the study: Samples covering the acute and convalescent phases of COVID-19 were provided by collaborators in the United States, Italy and Spain. A freely available public database, intended as a resource for researchers studying the immune response to SARS-CoV-2, is where the repertoires were released. The prospective study material was composed of cDNA or gDNA derived from T cells, B-cell-depleted T cells, or PBMCs. Subjects who had been exposed to COVID-19, were actively infected with it, or had recovered from it provided the deeply sampled blood TCRbeta repertoires that made up the dataset. The samples were drawn from two sources: the first 160 participants of the ongoing ImmuneRACE study, and 1,254 subjects contributed by 6 global collaborators. A de-identified subject ID, COVID-19 status, age in years and sex were almost always included in the sample metadata. Where HLA class I and class II types were available, the types were taken from metadata supplied by the sample provider, not from assay-based typing.

Measured from the cysteine to the phenylalanine, the CDR3 is 17 residues long. Just CDR3 DNA is preserved here, 51 bases in frame from base 1. In the germline V gene, CDR1 corresponds to SGHAT and CDR2 to FQNNGV. The junction shows trimming of 2 bases on V and 3 bases on J, and the gene matches do not reach 5 bases of it. Overall results and qualifications from the work: The quantity of clinical and demographic metadata differed by source and by participant and was supplied without curation.

The receptor was isolated from a woman between 25 and 40 years old who had recovered from COVID-19. The V gene is TRBV11-2 and the J gene is TRBJ2-7; the central 15 bases match TRBD2. The sequenced sample was peripheral blood. The DNA sequence reads TGTGCCAGCAGCTTACCCTGGACTAGCGGGGGGGTCTACGAGCAGTACTTC. Its product reads: CASSLPWTSGGVYEQYF.